A selection of T cell receptor beta chains follows, all from one sample in a study of blood T cell repertoires in COVID-19. The protocol was immunoSEQ multiplex PCR, while the TCRdb copy is restricted to in-frame clones and leaves out a portion. Of some 57,000 clones in the sample, more than 75% were seen once. The sequencing input was peripheral blood. The source of these receptors is a woman aged 80 or over with acute or convalescent COVID-19. CDR3s include the opening cysteine and the closing phenylalanine or tryptophan. Each record gives: D gene, J gene, V gene, clone size, CDR3 protein, CDR3 DNA. The D gene is left open where the match is weak. Clone size appears in some rows only: once, few, many, or a class for an expanded clone.

TRBD1	TRBJ1-1	TRBV12-3/TRBV12-4	-	CASSLGGDRETFF	TGTGCCAGCAGTTTAGGTGGGGACAGGGAGACTTTCTTT
TRBD2	TRBJ2-1	TRBV5-1	-	CASNLRTSGSSYNEQFF	TGCGCCAGCAACCTCAGGACTAGCGGGAGTTCCTACAATGAGCAGTTCTTC
-	TRBJ1-3	TRBV18	once	CASCESSGNTIYF	TGTGCCAGCTGCGAGAGCTCTGGAAACACCATATATTTT
TRBD2	TRBJ2-1	TRBV15	-	CATSRELAGASYNEQFF	TGTGCCACCAGCAGAGAATTAGCGGGAGCATCCTACAATGAGCAGTTCTTC
-	TRBJ2-3	TRBV18	-	CASSPTGLRDTQYF	TGTGCCAGCTCACCCACAGGGCTGAGAGATACGCAGTATTTT
-	TRBJ1-1	TRBV5-1	-	CASSSRAVNTEAFF	TGCGCCAGCAGCTCCAGGGCGGTGAACACTGAAGCTTTCTTT
-	TRBJ2-1	TRBV3-1/TRBV3-2	-	CASSQRDQYNEQFF	TGTGCCAGCAGCCAGCGGGACCAGTACAATGAGCAGTTCTTC
-	TRBJ1-5	TRBV28	-	CASSPASGLGNQPQHF	TGTGCCAGCAGCCCCGCATCGGGGTTAGGGAATCAGCCCCAGCATTTT
TRBD2	TRBJ2-1	TRBV2	-	CASSLLAGDNEQFF	TGTGCCAGCAGTCTTCTAGCGGGGGACAATGAGCAGTTCTTC
-	TRBJ1-6	TRBV9	-	CASSVDRGNSPLHF	TGTGCCAGCAGCGTAGATAGGGGCAATTCACCCCTCCACTTT
-	TRBJ1-6	TRBV6-1	-	CASSETNNSPLHF	TGTGCCAGCAGTGAAACTAATAATTCACCCCTCCACTTT
TRBD1	TRBJ1-5	TRBV10-3	-	CAISDGQGDQPQHF	TGTGCCATCAGTGACGGACAGGGAGACCAGCCCCAGCATTTT
-	TRBJ2-7	TRBV5-1	-	CASTPGTGDTYEQYF	TGCGCCAGCACCCCGGGGACTGGAGATACCTACGAGCAGTACTTC
TRBD1	TRBJ1-5	TRBV2	-	CASSLGQVAQPQHF	TGTGCCAGCAGCCTTGGACAGGTCGCTCAGCCCCAGCATTTT
TRBD1	TRBJ1-1	TRBV15	once	CATSRARTGNTEAFF	TGTGCCACCAGCAGAGCTCGGACAGGGAACACTGAAGCTTTCTTT
-	TRBJ2-2	TRBV19	-	CASSRGQGNTGELFF	TGTGCCAGTAGTAGGGGGCAGGGGAACACCGGGGAGCTGTTTTTT
-	TRBJ2-7	TRBV6-2/TRBV6-3	-	CASSFDRRRPYF	TGTGCCAGCAGTTTCGACAGACGACGTCCGTACTTC
-	TRBJ1-1	TRBV5-1	once	CASSLALSTEAFF	TGCGCCAGCAGCTTGGCCTTGAGTACCGAAGCTTTCTTT
TRBD2	TRBJ2-1	TRBV9	-	CASSAQVPGGGAVHEQFF	TGTGCCAGCAGCGCCCAAGTTCCGGGCGGGGGGGCCGTTCATGAGCAGTTCTTC
-	TRBJ2-2	TRBV7-2	-	CASSLAPSPANTGELFF	TGTGCCAGCAGCTTAGCCCCTTCCCCAGCGAACACCGGGGAGCTGTTTTTT
TRBD2	TRBJ2-2	TRBV3-1/TRBV3-2	-	CASSTRTSGRARTGELFF	TGTGCCAGCAGCACACGGACTAGCGGGAGGGCCCGCACCGGGGAGCTGTTTTTT
TRBD2	TRBJ2-2	TRBV7-3	-	CASRETGTKAGELFF	TGTGCCAGCAGGGAAACCGGGACTAAGGCCGGGGAGCTGTTTTTT
TRBD2	TRBJ2-7	TRBV4-1	once	CASSPRLAGGSYEQYF	TGCGCCAGCAGCCCCAGGCTAGCGGGGGGTTCCTACGAGCAGTACTTC
TRBD1	TRBJ2-7	TRBV18	-	CASSPSDRRGEQYF	TGTGCCAGCTCACCGTCGGACAGGCGTGGCGAGCAGTACTTC
TRBD1	TRBJ2-7	TRBV18	-	CASSQGQGAYPYEQYF	TGTGCCAGCTCACAGGGACAGGGGGCGTACCCCTACGAGCAGTACTTC
TRBD2	TRBJ2-1	TRBV5-4	-	CASIPGLAGVTTEQFF	TGTGCCAGCATCCCGGGACTAGCGGGAGTCACAACTGAGCAGTTCTTC
-	TRBJ1-1	TRBV11-3	-	CASSKSREAFF	TGTGCCAGCAGCAAAAGCCGGGAAGCTTTCTTT
TRBD1	TRBJ2-2	TRBV6-5	-	CASRRQGGDTGELFF	TGTGCCAGCAGGAGACAGGGGGGTGACACCGGGGAGCTGTTTTTT
TRBD2	TRBJ2-2	TRBV7-3	-	CASSSGGPGELFF	TGTGCCAGCAGCTCGGGAGGGCCCGGGGAGCTGTTTTTT
-	TRBJ2-3	TRBV4-2	-	CASSQDKAYTQYF	TGTGCCAGCAGCCAAGACAAAGCCTATACGCAGTATTTT
TRBD2	TRBJ2-3	TRBV7-2	-	CASSLAAGVPDTQYF	TGTGCCAGCAGCTTAGCCGCGGGAGTCCCAGATACGCAGTATTTT